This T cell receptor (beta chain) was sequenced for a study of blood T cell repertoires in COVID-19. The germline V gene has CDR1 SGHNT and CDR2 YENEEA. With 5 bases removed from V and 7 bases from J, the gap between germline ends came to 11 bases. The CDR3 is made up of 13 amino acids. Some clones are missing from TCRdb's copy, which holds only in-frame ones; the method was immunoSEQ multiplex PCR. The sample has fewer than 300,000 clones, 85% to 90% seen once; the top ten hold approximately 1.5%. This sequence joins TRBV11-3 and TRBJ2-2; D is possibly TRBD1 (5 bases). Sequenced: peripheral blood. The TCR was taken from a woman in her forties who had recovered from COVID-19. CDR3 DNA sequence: TGTGCCAGCAGCCCCCGCCAGGGCGGGGAGCTGTTTTTT. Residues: CASSPRQGGELFF.